This T cell receptor (beta chain) was captured by sequencing in a study of CD8 T cells in Susac syndrome. While CD8+ and CD4+ T cells were isolated negatively, TEMRA cells were enriched by FACS. Germline loops: CDR1 KGHSH, CDR2 LQKENI. This CDR3 is 15 amino acids long. The germline V and J ends were trimmed by 3 bases and 0 bases, with 9 bases remaining between them. Regarding the study as a whole: As the study acknowledged, the number of individuals in its TCR sequencing and HLA analysis was relatively small.

Random hexamers served to reverse transcribe roughly 0.5 to 1 ug RNA. TCRdb independently ran MiXCR on the immunoSEQ multiplex PCR reads; one entry per CDR3 protein. This sample yields some 150,000 distinct CDR3 sequences, of which approximately 96% are seen a single time; roughly 0.16% belongs to the top ten. Note on this clonotype: Its cognate antigen is unknown.

Sequenced material: CD4+ T cells from PBMCs. The TCR comes from a human donor with Susac syndrome. The chain combines TRBV18 with TRBJ1-3; no reliable D call. The CDR3 protein is CASSPTEPSGNTIYF. The CDR3, as DNA: TGTGCCAGCTCACCGACGGAGCCCTCTGGAAACACCATATATTTT.